A single T cell receptor (beta chain) is shown here with its context. From CD4+ cells came CD45RA+ naive and CD45RA-negative memory subsets. These data belong to a study of shared clonotypes between healthy human individuals. Study summary: Ranging from 18 to 49 in age, donors were two women and a few men.

TCRdb's table, derived via immunoSEQ multiplex PCR, lists solely in-frame clones and lacks some. This table holds millions of clones, 85% to 95% found once. Trimming stripped 7 bases from V and 5 bases from J, with 21 bases between. Germline lookup yields CDR1 SGHNT and CDR2 YYREEE (reference sequence). The length of the CDR3 is 15 residues. The V gene is TRBV5-4, the J gene TRBJ2-5; TRBD1 is a possible D gene (5 bases). What was sequenced was naive CD4+ T cells sorted from blood. Noted subset: CD45RA+ positively selected. This sequence originates from a man between 18 and 29 years old in good health. The CDR3 sequence is CASGPGILDSETQYF. CDR3 nucleotide sequence: TGTGCCAGCGGGCCAGGGATCCTGGATTCCGAGACCCAGTACTTC. The full variable domain, completed using reference TRBV5-4 and TRBJ2-5, is ETGVTQSPTHLIKTRGQQVTLRCSSQSGHNTVSWYQQALGQGPQFIFQYYREEENGRGNFPPRFSGLQFPNYSSELNVNALELDDSALYLCASGPGILDSETQYFGPGTRLLVL.